This TCR beta chain was identified during a study of blood T cell repertoires in COVID-19. Study context: Samples representing acute and convalescent COVID-19 were sourced from the United States, Italy and Spain. Sample material is recorded as cDNA or gDNA derived from T cells, B-cell-depleted T cells, or PBMCs.

Per the original methods: The authors estimated nucleated cell counts from reference gene primer amplification. The data were produced by immunoSEQ multiplex PCR, yet TCRdb's version contains in-frame clones alone and is incomplete. The DNA gave D and trimming, while V, J and clone size come from that table. The sample lists about 110,000 clones, approximately 82% occurring once. Trimming removed 0 bases from V and 6 bases from J, with 12 bases in between. This CDR3 is built from 15 residues. The germline V gene has CDR1 LGHNA and CDR2 YSLEER. The chain links TRBV4-3 to TRBJ2-1, with D perhaps matching TRBD1 (5 bases). This clonotype originated in a woman aged 70-85 years with acute or convalescent COVID-19. The sequenced sample was peripheral blood. The CDR3 DNA reads as TGCGCCAGCAGCCAAGAAAGGGGTCGGGCCAATGAGCAGTTCTTC. Its translation: CASSQERGRANEQFF.